A single sample gave rise to the 15 T cell receptor beta chains below, sequenced in a study of T cells in narcolepsy. This table comes from immunoSEQ multiplex PCR, and its TCRdb copy is limited to in-frame clones, with some not included. Altogether some 32,000 clones are present, about three quarters being singletons, with the ten largest covering less than 1.5%. The sequenced sample consisted of CD45RA- memory CD4+ T cells from PBMCs. These receptors came from a human donor with narcolepsy.

The chain is built from TRBV5-1 and TRBJ1-4; a weak D match, TRBD1 (6 bases). The germline V and J ends were trimmed by 0 bases and 8 bases, with 11 bases remaining between them. The CDR3 totals 14 residues. Germline V gives CDR1 SGHRS, CDR2 YFSETQ. CDR3 protein: CASSLDRVEEKLFF. The CDR3 nucleotides are TGCGCCAGCAGCTTGGACAGGGTGGAAGAAAAACTGTTTTTT.

J is TRBJ1-6 and V is TRBV6-5; D not certain. The CDR3 covers 15 residues. Trimming cost V 5 bases and J 6 bases, with 14 bases left between them. Germline V gene lookup returns CDR1 MNHEY and CDR2 SVGAGI. CDR3 DNA: TGTGCCAGCAGTACTTGGGGTCGGGGTAATTCACCCCTCCACTTT. Translating gives CASSTWGRGNSPLHF.

The chain uses TRBV19 and TRBJ1-2; D not certain. The V end lost 0 bases, the J end lost 8 bases, and 7 bases lay between the germline ends. The CDR3 is made up of 12 amino acids. Germline V gene sequence: CDR1 LNHDA, CDR2 SQIVND (reference sequence). CDR3 region: CASSIESGGYTF. The CDR3 nucleotides are TGTGCCAGTAGTATAGAGAGTGGCGGCTACACCTTC.

The chain links TRBV30 to TRBJ2-2; D is unresolved. The CDR3 totals 13 residues. With 0 bases removed from V and 4 bases from J, the gap between germline ends came to 6 bases. Per germline, CDR1 GTSNPN and CDR2 SVGIG (reference sequence). This chain's CDR3 is CAWSVQLTGELFF. CDR3 sequence (DNA): TGTGCCTGGAGTGTACAGCTCACCGGGGAGCTGTTTTTT. The full variable domain, its missing parts supplied by reference TRBV30 and TRBJ2-2, is SQTIHQWPATLVQPVGSPLSLECTVEGTSNPNLYWYRQAAGRGLQLLFYSVGIGQISSEVPQNLSASRPQDRQFILSSKKLLLSDSGFYLCAWSVQLTGELFFGEGSRLTVL.

The chain is built from TRBV7-2 and TRBJ2-5; 7 positions match TRBD1. The junction had 13 bases not matched to a gene; V was cut back by 2 bases and J by 4 bases. In germline, CDR1 is SGHTA, CDR2 FQGNSA. CDR3 size: 17 residues. The CDR3 here is CASSLSETGPPGETQYF. The CDR3 DNA reads as TGTGCCAGCAGCTTAAGTGAGACAGGGCCCCCCGGAGAGACCCAGTACTTC.

V and J are TRBV7-9 and TRBJ2-5; TRBD1 might be the D (5 bases). Trimming shortened V by 1 base and J by 2 bases, and 11 bases separated the two germline ends. In germline, CDR1 is SEHNR, CDR2 FQNEAQ (reference sequence). The CDR3 has 15 residues. The DNA for the CDR3 is TGTGCCAGCAGCTTAGAAGCAGGGCCGCAAGAGACCCAGTACTTC. The encoded protein is CASSLEAGPQETQYF.

J is TRBJ2-5 and V is TRBV19, with 9 bases aligning to TRBD2. The ends lost 6 bases at V and 4 bases at J; junction bases unmatched: 0. Germline lookup yields CDR1 LNHDA and CDR2 SQIVND (reference sequence). This CDR3 comprises 12 residues. CDR3 in amino acids: CASRLAGETQYF. The CDR3 DNA is TGTGCCAGTAGACTAGCGGGAGAGACCCAGTACTTC. Full variable domain (remainder filled in from reference TRBV19 and TRBJ2-5): DGGITQSPKYLFRKEGQNVTLSCEQNLNHDAMYWYRQDPGQGLRLIYYSQIVNDFQKGDIAEGYSVSREKKESFPLTVTSAQKNPTAFYLCASRLAGETQYFGPGTRLLVL.

This clone was seen a handful of times. V gene TRBV5-6 combines with J gene TRBJ1-5; maybe TRBD1 (5 bases). The germline V gene has CDR1 SGHDT and CDR2 YYEEEE. The CDR3 spans 15 residues. V was trimmed by 3 bases and J by 2 bases, leaving 12 bases between them. The CDR3 DNA reads as TGTGCCAGCAGCTCTTGGGGAGGGGGCAATCAGCCCCAGCATTTT. Its protein product is CASSSWGGGNQPQHF.

The chain recombines TRBV18 with TRBJ2-7; 7 bases line up with TRBD1. The germline V gene has CDR1 KGHSH and CDR2 LQKENI. V lost 6 bases, J lost 0 bases, and 14 bases stayed unmatched. The CDR3 loop spans 17 amino acids. The CDR3 loop is CASSHRQGMGSSYEQYF. The CDR3 nucleotides read TGTGCCAGCTCTCATCGACAGGGAATGGGTAGCTCCTACGAGCAGTACTTC.

The chain joins TRBV7-2 to TRBJ2-6; possibly TRBD2 for D (6 bases). The CDR3 sequence is 18 residues long. The germline V gene has CDR1 SGHTA and CDR2 FQGNSA. Trimming removed 5 bases at V and 0 bases at J, with 17 bases between. In DNA, the CDR3 is TGTGCCAGCAGCCACCCAGGCGGGATACGCTCTGGGGCCAACGTCCTGACTTTC. It encodes CASSHPGGIRSGANVLTF.

This clone showed up just once. The V call is TRBV4-1, the J call TRBJ1-4, with TRBD1 as a possible D gene (5 bases). This CDR3 comprises 16 residues. V lost 2 bases to trimming and J lost 4 bases, with 14 bases between them. Germline loops: CDR1 MGHRA, CDR2 YSYEKL. CDR3 in amino acids: CASSQYHGTVNEKLFF. The CDR3 nucleotides are TGCGCCAGCAGCCAATACCACGGGACTGTTAATGAAAAACTGTTTTTT.

This clone was counted only a few times. The chain recombines TRBV7-9 with TRBJ1-6; 9 bases agree with TRBD1. The CDR3 is 14 residues long. With 5 bases clipped from V and 6 bases from J, the junction kept 2 bases outside the gene matches. Germline V lookup: CDR1 SEHNR, CDR2 FQNEAQ (reference sequence). The CDR3 DNA sequence: TGTGCCAGCAGCCAGGGACAGGGTAATTCACCCCTCCACTTT. Translated: CASSQGQGNSPLHF.

This sequence joins TRBV5-8 and TRBJ2-5; 9 nucleotides line up with TRBD1. Germline V lookup: CDR1 SGHTS, CDR2 YDEGEE. The CDR3 contains 14 residues. V trimming: 4 bases; J trimming: 6 bases; junction bases outside the gene matches: 7. This CDR3 is CASSLGTGRKTQYF. The CDR3, as DNA: TGTGCCAGCAGCCTCGGGACAGGGAGGAAGACCCAGTACTTC.

The gene calls are TRBV30 and TRBJ2-5; no firm D call. CDR3 length: 13 amino acids. Between the trimmed V and J ends, which lost 4 bases and 0 bases, there was a span of 9 bases. Per the germline V gene, CDR1 is GTSNPN and CDR2 is SVGIG (reference sequence). For the CDR3, the DNA is TGTGCCTGGAAAGGTGGAAACCAAGAGACCCAGTACTTC. Protein product: CAWKGGNQETQYF.

This chain's CDR3 is CASSVSDEQFF. The CDR3 nucleotides are TGTGCCAGCAGCGTCAGCGATGAGCAGTTCTTC. This rearrangement joins TRBV11-2 to TRBJ2-1; D remains ambiguous. Germline V gene data show CDR1 as SGHAT and CDR2 as FQNNGV. Trimming removed 5 bases from V and 8 bases from J, with 7 bases in between. The CDR3 loop spans 11 amino acids.